These 12 T cell receptor beta chains were sequenced from one sample in a study of shared clonotypes between healthy human individuals. The data were produced by immunoSEQ multiplex PCR, yet TCRdb's version contains in-frame clones alone and is incomplete. The data show more than 2 million clones, about 95% seen once. Terminally differentiated effector memory CD45RA+ cells were excluded by CCR7 positive selection of CD45RO-negative cells. The sample comprised naive CD8+ T cells sorted from blood. These receptors were taken from a man younger than 30 in good health.

The chain has TRBV28 and TRBJ2-5; D is possibly TRBD1 (5 bases). The germline gives CDR1 MDHEN, CDR2 SYDVKM. The length of the CDR3 is 14 residues. The V end lost 3 bases, the J end lost 5 bases, and 13 bases lay between the germline ends. The CDR3 DNA is TGTGCCAGCAGTTTGGCAGGGCGCGTTGAGACCCAGTACTTC. Protein sequence: CASSLAGRVETQYF.

This clone is a singleton in its sample. Other DNA sequences in the same sample also yield this CDR3. The chain is built from TRBV7-6 and TRBJ2-1; a possible D gene is TRBD2 (5 bases). This CDR3 is 13 amino acids long. Trimming removed 5 bases from V and 1 base from J, with 6 bases in between. Germline V gene sequence: CDR1 SGHVS, CDR2 FNYEAQ. This chain's CDR3 is CASSPGSYNEQFF. CDR3 in DNA: TGTGCCAGCAGCCCGGGGTCCTACAATGAGCAGTTCTTC.

The V gene is TRBV4-1, the J gene TRBJ2-7; 7 bases fit TRBD1. Germline lookup yields CDR1 MGHRA and CDR2 YSYEKL. The CDR3 has 15 amino acids. Unmatched junction bases numbered 8, after V lost 2 bases and J lost 4 bases. The CDR3 nucleotides are TGCGCCAGCAGCCAACTTCTGGGACAGCTATACGAGCAGTACTTC. This sequence encodes CASSQLLGQLYEQYF.

The gene calls are TRBV10-1 and TRBJ2-1; 11 bases fit TRBD2. The CDR3 spans 16 residues. J gave up 2 bases and V 6 bases, and 6 bases lay outside the gene matches. Germline CDR1 and CDR2: WNHNN and SYGVQD (reference sequence). CDR3 bases: TGCGCCAGCAGCGAACTAGCGGGGGATGCCTACAATGAGCAGTTCTTC. As protein: CASSELAGDAYNEQFF.

This sequence joins TRBV4-1 and TRBJ2-7; TRBD1 aligns across 9 bases. Unmatched junction bases numbered 22, after V lost 1 base and J lost 0 bases. Germline CDR1 reads MGHRA; CDR2 reads YSYEKL. This CDR3 region has 22 residues. The CDR3 nucleotides read TGCGCCAGCAGCCAAGTGGGCGGCCCCCGTCCGGGACAGGGCGCTAGCTCCTACGAGCAGTACTTC. Translated: CASSQVGGPRPGQGASSYEQYF.

Notes on this clone: This CDR3 is also generated by other DNA sequences in the sample. The V gene is TRBV30, the J gene TRBJ2-3, with 7 bases lining up with TRBD2. Trimming removed 0 bases from V and 0 bases from J; junction bases left unmatched: 0. CDR3 length equals 14 residues. In germline, CDR1 is GTSNPN, CDR2 SVGIG (reference sequence). DNA of the CDR3: TGTGCCTGGAGTGTACTAGCGAGCACAGATACGCAGTATTTT. It codes for CAWSVLASTDTQYF.

This chain joins TRBV6-6 and TRBJ1-2; 9 nucleotides line up with TRBD1. The CDR3 has 16 amino acids. The germline gives CDR1 MNHNY, CDR2 SVGAGI (reference sequence). The trim removed 4 bases at V and 3 bases at J, leaving 9 bases unmatched. The CDR3 bases are TGTGCCAGCAGTTCGATAATGGACAGGGGCGACTATGGCTACACCTTC. This gives the protein CASSSIMDRGDYGYTF.

The chain couples TRBV19 to TRBJ1-4; TRBD1 is a possible D gene (5 bases). Germline lookup yields CDR1 LNHDA and CDR2 SQIVND (reference sequence). V dropped 4 bases and J dropped 8 bases, with 14 bases sitting between them. This CDR3 spans 14 amino acids. CDR3 nucleotides: TGTGCCAGTAGTAGCAGGGTGAGGGTGGAAAAACTGTTTTTT. Protein sequence: CASSSRVRVEKLFF.

This clone has only one observation. The same CDR3 can be traced to other DNA sequences in this sample. The chain is built from TRBV19 and TRBJ2-7, with D tentatively TRBD1 (6 bases). Trimming took off 5 bases at V and 1 base at J, with 9 bases between the two ends. CDR1 and CDR2 from the germline V gene are LNHDA and SQIVND (reference sequence). There are 13 residues in the CDR3. The CDR3 loop reads CASSLTGSYEQYF. CDR3 DNA sequence: TGTGCCAGTAGTCTTACAGGGTCCTACGAGCAGTACTTC.

The V and J genes are TRBV6-4 and TRBJ2-4; 10 nucleotides agree with TRBD1. CDR3 length equals 19 residues. V dropped 3 bases and J dropped 0; count of bases not matched to a gene: 11. CDR1 MRHNA and CDR2 SNTAGT come from the germline V gene. The CDR3 sequence: CASSDSTGTGEIAKNIQYF. The CDR3 DNA follows: TGTGCCAGCAGTGATTCTACCGGGACAGGGGAGATAGCCAAAAACATTCAGTACTTC.

A few counts support this clone. At one end the junction does not follow the germline gene, possibly because of a read error. This chain connects TRBV29-1 to TRBJ2-1; no clear D. CDR3 length: 10 amino acids. Germline V gene data show CDR1 as SQVTM and CDR2 as ANQGSEA. CDR3 sequence reads: CSVEVQEQFF. CDR3 DNA: TGCAGCGTAGAAGTGCAGGAGCAGTTCTTC.

V usage is TRBV6-6 and J usage is TRBJ1-6; D is unresolved. CDR3 length: 15 amino acids. V lost 7 bases and J lost 9, with 19 bases in between. Germline V gene lookup returns CDR1 MNHNY and CDR2 SVGAGI (reference sequence). In DNA, the CDR3 is TGTGCCAGCACTACCGACGAAAACTCGCTTTCACCCCTCCACTTT. Translating it yields CASTTDENSLSPLHF.